Listed here are 4 T cell receptor beta chains from one sample, sequenced in a study of blood T cell repertoires in COVID-19. Some clones are missing from TCRdb's copy, which holds only in-frame ones; the method was immunoSEQ multiplex PCR. The sample carries 200,000 to 300,000 clones, 75% to 85% recorded once. Material for sequencing was peripheral blood. The receptors derive from a man aged 35-49 years who had recovered from COVID-19.

This clone was counted only a few times. This chain links TRBV27 with TRBJ1-5; the D is unclear. CDR1 and CDR2 (germline): MNHEY, SMNVEV (reference sequence). This CDR3 is 14 amino acids long. Trimming cost V 5 bases and J 0 bases, with 8 bases left between them. This CDR3 is CASSPTDSNQPQHF. The CDR3 DNA reads TGTGCCAGCAGTCCCACAGATAGCAATCAGCCCCAGCATTTT.

This clone has just a few counts. The genes are TRBV18 and TRBJ2-2, with 7 nucleotides matching TRBD2. Trimming took 2 bases from V and 1 from J; bases not matched to a gene: 4. Germline lookup yields CDR1 KGHSH and CDR2 LQKENI. The CDR3 extends over 16 amino acids. The CDR3 bases are TGTGCCAGCTCACCATTCAGCGGGGTGAACACCGGGGAGCTGTTTTTT. Its translation: CASSPFSGVNTGELFF. The full variable domain, in which reference TRBV18 and TRBJ2-2 provide the parts outside the CDR3, is NAGVMQNPRHLVRRRGQEARLRCSPMKGHSHVYWYRQLPEEGLKFMVYLQKENIIDESGMPKERFSAEFPKEGPSILRIQQVVRGDSAAYFCASSPFSGVNTGELFFGEGSRLTVL.

Remarks on this clone: The identical CDR3 is also encoded by other nucleotide sequences in the sample. The chain joins TRBV6-5 to TRBJ1-2, with 11 bases fitting TRBD1. Germline trimming cut 0 bases from V and 4 bases from J; bases unmatched to any gene: 4. CDR3 length: 16 residues. Looked up from germline, CDR1 is MNHEY and CDR2 is SVGAGI. The CDR3, as DNA: TGTGCCAGCAGTTACTCGAGGACAGGGGGCGGCTATGGCTACACCTTC. This codes for CASSYSRTGGGYGYTF.

The CDR3 is CASSPGTSGRATSTDTQYF. CDR3 nucleotides: TGCGCCAGCAGCCCCGGGACTAGCGGGAGGGCTACTAGCACAGATACGCAGTATTTT. The rearrangement uses TRBV5-1 and TRBJ2-3; 16 bases line up with TRBD2. Per the germline V gene, CDR1 is SGHRS and CDR2 is YFSETQ. The length of the CDR3 is 19 residues. The V gene end was trimmed by 4 bases and the J gene end by 0 bases; junction bases not matched to a gene: 8.